This T cell receptor (beta chain) stems from a study of T cell responses to AZD1222 COVID-19 vaccine (dated by TCRdb to the early 2020s). A note on the overall study: AZD1222 recipients whose second dose came at about 4 weeks and those whose second dose came at about 12 weeks were combined into one group, since spike-specific TCR depth and breadth did not differ between the two schedules. A total of 230 to 250 trial participants underwent TCR sequencing, of whom around 200 received two doses of AZD1222 and 26 received two doses of the MenACWY control vaccine. Trial participants were enrolled into age subgroups of 18-55, 56-69 and 70-plus years, which contained about 150, 27 and 61 TCR-sequenced participants, respectively. Beyond this particular receptor, the publication reports: The whole spike protein was spanned by vaccine-associated CD4 TCRs, and dominant responses were seen in regions 160-218 and 743-854. Because no day 14 peak-response samples were available, repertoires were characterized only after the peak T cell response. In the small 56-69-year group, the increase in depth fell short of significance, most likely because of low power. Conclusions about previously exposed vaccinees are limited, since just six AZD1222 recipients were seropositive for SARS-CoV-2 at baseline. Most participants were white British and females outnumbered males, and the authors suggested that clonal diversity may have been underestimated. After two AZD1222 doses, spike-specific TCR breadth and depth were significantly higher than at day 0 and than in MenACWY recipients. Reportedly, almost half of the unique spike-specific TCRs recognized epitopes lying outside the regions that are mutated in the B.1.351 and B.1.1.7 variants.

Via the germline V gene, CDR1 is SGHRS and CDR2 YFSETQ. The CDR3 holds 14 amino acids from the cysteine to the phenylalanine. Only the CDR3 DNA is retained, 42 bases long and in frame from the first base. The V end loses 0 bases and the J end loses 8 bases, and a stretch of 14 bases separates them. The time point label, as the study defines it: baseline before first vaccination. Samples from vaccinated people were obtained from the UK trials COV001 and COV002, which included a single-blind randomized controlled phase 2/3 trial of AZD1222 (ChAdOx1 nCoV-19) in healthy adults. For TCRbeta chain sequencing, PBMC samples were collected from trial participants at day 0 and at day 28 after the second dose. The CDR3 regions of human TCRbeta chains were analyzed by immunosequencing. The original pipeline was this. TCRs in the repertoires were matched against a reference library of SARS-CoV-2-specific TCRs that had been generated with the MIRA antigen-specificity platform. Breadth was defined as the fraction of unique TCRs that were SARS-CoV-2-associated, and depth was defined as the fraction of total T cells that were SARS-CoV-2-associated. Using the MIRA data, each spike-specific TCR was mapped to the spike region that the TCR reacts to and placed in a CD4 or CD8 class. Log10-transformed breadth and depth values were compared by one-way ANOVA with Sidak's multiple comparisons tests. TCRdb holds this immuneACCESS table with in-frame rearrangements only. Some clones are missing; in checked studies, unresolved V genes explain under half, and the rest has no known cause. Clone size and the V and J calls come from that table; the DNA yielded D and trimming. In all, the sample holds 110,000 to 150,000 clones, and over 75% of those were seen once. The leading ten clones occupy 1.6% of the sample.

Note on this clone: Its antigen is still unknown. Base qualities are missing; no much larger clone stands one base away.

The sample here was peripheral blood, taken on day 0 of AZD1222 vaccination. The receptor comes from an adult in good health. The rearranged chain carries TRBV5-1 and TRBJ1-2; TRBD1 is perhaps the D gene, given 6 matching bases. The DNA sequence is given as TGCGCCAGCAGCTTGGCCGGGGGCGCGGGGGGCTACACCTTC. Translation gives CASSLAGGAGGYTF.